These T cell receptor beta chains were read from a single sample in a study of beta chain features in type 1 diabetes. Generated by immunoSEQ multiplex PCR, the TCRdb table keeps only in-frame clones and is missing some. This sample carries 500,000 to 650,000 clones, about an eighth of them seen once, and the ten largest clones take around 0.12%. Sequenced input: naive CD4+ T cells from blood. The receptors originated from a man under 40 with type 1 diabetes. Each CDR3 is given with its conserved first and last residue. Each record gives: D gene, J gene, clone size, V gene, CDR3 protein, CDR3 DNA. The D gene is left open where the match is weak. For some rows the clone size is stated as once, few or many, or as a class when expanded; others skip it.

D gene: -
J gene: TRBJ1-1
clone size: -
V gene: TRBV11-3
CDR3 protein: CAINGQNTEAFF
CDR3 DNA: TGTGCCATCAACGGACAGAACACTGAAGCTTTCTTT

D gene: -
J gene: TRBJ2-7
clone size: -
V gene: TRBV27
CDR3 protein: CASRKPGPPGQYF
CDR3 DNA: TGTGCCAGCAGGAAACCAGGACCGCCCGGGCAGTACTTC

D gene: -
J gene: TRBJ1-1
clone size: -
V gene: TRBV7-2
CDR3 protein: CASSLEGGGEAFF
CDR3 DNA: TGTGCCAGCAGCTTAGAAGGGGGAGGTGAAGCTTTCTTT

D gene: -
J gene: TRBJ2-7
clone size: few
V gene: TRBV7-3
CDR3 protein: CASSLMPHLLPADEQYF
CDR3 DNA: TGTGCCAGCAGCTTAATGCCCCATCTTTTGCCTGCTGACGAGCAGTACTTC

D gene: TRBD1
J gene: TRBJ1-2
clone size: -
V gene: TRBV29-1
CDR3 protein: CSVEGGWTGPYGYTF
CDR3 DNA: TGCAGCGTTGAGGGTGGCTGGACAGGGCCCTATGGCTACACCTTC

D gene: TRBD1
J gene: TRBJ1-2
clone size: few
V gene: TRBV6-5
CDR3 protein: CASSSTGGLSYGYTF
CDR3 DNA: TGTGCCAGCAGCTCTACAGGGGGGCTTAGCTATGGCTACACCTTC

D gene: -
J gene: TRBJ2-7
clone size: few
V gene: TRBV7-9
CDR3 protein: CATSTAISYEQYF
CDR3 DNA: TGTGCCACTTCAACGGCTATCTCCTACGAGCAGTACTTC

D gene: -
J gene: TRBJ2-3
clone size: few
V gene: TRBV29-1
CDR3 protein: CSVNPPGTDTQYF
CDR3 DNA: TGCAGCGTTAATCCCCCGGGCACAGATACGCAGTATTTT

D gene: -
J gene: TRBJ2-3
clone size: -
V gene: TRBV7-2
CDR3 protein: CASTLDYPSDTQYF
CDR3 DNA: TGTGCCAGCACCCTCGACTACCCCAGCGATACGCAGTATTTT

D gene: -
J gene: TRBJ2-5
clone size: -
V gene: TRBV7-9
CDR3 protein: CASSAPGPQETQYF
CDR3 DNA: TGTGCCAGCAGCGCCCCGGGACCACAAGAGACCCAGTACTTC